This entry features one TCR beta chain sequence. It has no known antigen specificity. Base qualities are not recorded, but no much larger clone differs from it by a single base. The data were obtained in a study of identical twins' blood T cells (dated by TCRdb to the early 2010s). A note on the overall study: About 50 million Illumina reads were obtained across about twelve libraries, of which six were alpha-chain libraries and six were beta-chain libraries. Using next-generation sequencing, the study compared the TCR alpha and beta chain repertoires of three pairs of monozygous twins to assess how genetics influences repertoire formation. Beyond this particular receptor, the publication reports: The study stated that the proposed role of the TCRalpha J segment in MHC recognition during thymic selection needs to be validated by independent studies. V gene usage was reported to be markedly more similar within twin pairs than between unrelated donors, even among non-selected out-of-frame TCRbeta clonotypes. How many CDR3 clonotypes two donors shared depended mainly on the product of their cloneset sizes, and the twins did not clearly stray from this trend. Among the most abundant TCRbeta clonotypes, each donor shared more CDR3 sequences with her twin than with unrelated donors. Environmental influences could not be excluded as an explanation for twin similarity, since twins were reared together.

The method behind the library was 5' RACE. For sequencing, an Illumina Genome Analyzer IIx was employed. To prepare the RNA-based TCR cDNA libraries, a previously described protocol was followed, with several modifications. To prevent cross-contamination, sample-specific barcodes were added to both ends of each TCR cDNA library during cDNA synthesis and amplification. Per the original workflow: Between about 90,000 and nearly 550,000 clonotypes were identified per individual, and about 2 to 3.6 million CDR3-containing reads were obtained per library. Reads with improper barcode index combinations were discarded, and clonesets were then built for each library with the MiTCR software. While assembling CDR3 clonotypes, MiTCR filtered or rescued low-quality reads and corrected PCR and sequencing errors. Artificial out-of-frame clonotypes were mapped to in-frame sequences, with one indel allowed in the CDR3, and then removed. To measure how similar V and J gene usage was between donors, Jensen-Shannon divergence was divided by mean entropy. Using fastp trimming at Q25 and MiXCR clonotype assembly, TCRdb reanalyzed the public sequencing data and kept in-frame beta chains. For every CDR3 protein sequence, its rows merge into one entry that carries the most common genes and DNA. TCRdb's processing, not the authors', yielded these V and J calls. This sample has 400,000 or so distinct CDR3 sequences in its table, and roughly 27% of those were observed once. The leading ten clones occupy 6.1% of the sample.

Donors were six healthy women forming three monozygous twin pairs. All three twin pairs had been reared together, and it was thought likely that the same infectious agents and vaccines had been met by these twin pairs. TCR cDNA libraries were prepared from RNA that was isolated from peripheral blood mononuclear cells. The CDR3, from cysteine to phenylalanine, totals 15 residues. Only the CDR3 portion is preserved as DNA: 45 bases, with reading frame beginning at the first base. CDR1 and CDR2 (LGHDT, YNNKEL) derive from the germline V gene (reference sequence). Clipping removes 2 bases from V and 4 bases from J, with 5 as the unmatched junction base count.

The clonotype originates from a woman aged 18-49 years in good health. Sequences were obtained from PBMCs. The chain employs TRBV3-1 and TRBJ2-1, with 7 bases aligning to TRBD1. The CDR3 region reads CASSQQPGQYNEQFF. The DNA is as follows: TGTGCCAGCAGCCAACAGCCGGGACAGTACAATGAGCAGTTCTTC.